This is a list of T cell receptor beta chains from one sample in a study of cytomegalovirus exposure and HLA in healthy donors. TCRdb's table, derived via immunoSEQ multiplex PCR, lists solely in-frame clones and lacks some. The data contain roughly 150,000 clones, around four fifths of them singletons. The sample was PBMCs. These receptor sequences come from a woman aged 18-29 years in good health and CMV-seronegative. CDR3s include the opening cysteine and the closing phenylalanine or tryptophan. A D gene is named only where the DNA matches it firmly. A row's size may be missing; if present it is once, few, many or a size class.

TRBV29-1,-,-,14,TRBJ2-1,TGCAGCGCCACTATGGGGGCTTCCTACAATGAGCAGTTCTTC,CSATMGASYNEQFF
TRBV6-6,-,-,13,TRBJ1-4,TGTGCCAGCAGTTACGGGGGCTACGAAAAACTGTTTTTT,CASSYGGYEKLFF
TRBV6-1,-,-,14,TRBJ1-2,TGTGCCAGCATACGAACACAAGGAGGGTATGGCTACACCTTC,CASIRTQGGYGYTF
TRBV6-6,-,TRBD2,15,TRBJ2-3,TGTGCCAGCAGTGCGGGACTAGTTGGCACAGATACGCAGTATTTT,CASSAGLVGTDTQYF
TRBV10-1,few,TRBD2,15,TRBJ2-7,TGCGCCAGCAGTGAAGTGGCTAGCGGAGGCTACGAGCAGTACTTC,CASSEVASGGYEQYF
TRBV5-5,-,TRBD2,17,TRBJ2-7,TGTGCCAGCAGCAATACCGGGACTAGCGTCCGGACGGGGGAGCAGTACTTC,CASSNTGTSVRTGEQYF
TRBV6-5,-,TRBD1,15,TRBJ1-1,TGTGCCAGCAGTTACTCGAGGCAGGGGGACACTGAAGCTTTCTTT,CASSYSRQGDTEAFF
TRBV5-1,-,TRBD1,15,TRBJ1-2,TGCGCCAGCAGCTTGGGCCAGGGGGCGAACTATGGCTACACCTTC,CASSLGQGANYGYTF
TRBV5-1,-,-,14,TRBJ2-5,TGCGCCAGCAGCCCGGGGGTAGTCCAAGAGACCCAGTACTTC,CASSPGVVQETQYF
TRBV5-1,-,TRBD1,14,TRBJ1-1,TGCGCCAGCAGCGTGGGACAGGTGGACACTGAAGCTTTCTTT,CASSVGQVDTEAFF
TRBV4-2,-,-,15,TRBJ2-1,TGTGCCAGCAGTCCCGTTTCGGGGGAGCACAATGAGCAGTTCTTC,CASSPVSGEHNEQFF
TRBV5-8,-,-,12,TRBJ2-1,TGTGCCAGCAGCCGTGAAAGAGGTGAGCAGTTCTTC,CASSRERGEQFF
TRBV18,once,-,13,TRBJ1-1,TGTGCCAGCTCACCTTCTGGACAGCCTGAAGCTTTCTTT,CASSPSGQPEAFF
TRBV19,-,-,24,TRBJ2-2,TGTGCCAGTAGAAAGGCCTTTAATCTCATCTCGGGAAGAGTCTCCCTAGCGAACACCGGGGAGCTGTTTTTT,CASRKAFNLISGRVSLANTGELFF
TRBV28,once,TRBD1,15,TRBJ1-5,TGTGCCAGCAGCCACAGGGGGCCGAGCAATCAGCCCCAGCATTTT,CASSHRGPSNQPQHF
TRBV9,-,TRBD2,13,TRBJ2-5,TGTGCCAGCAGCGAGGGAGGGGAAGAGACCCAGTACTTC,CASSEGGEETQYF
TRBV5-1,-,-,15,TRBJ1-3,TGCGCCAGCAGCTTGGCTACAGCCTCTGGAAACACCATATATTTT,CASSLATASGNTIYF
TRBV5-1,once,-,12,TRBJ1-1,TGCGCCACTAGGGGCCGTTTAGGGGAAGCTTTCTTT,CATRGRLGEAFF
TRBV6-1,-,-,17,TRBJ1-1,TGTGCCAGCAGTGGAGTCCGGGGTATCGGATCGAACACTGAAGCTTTCTTT,CASSGVRGIGSNTEAFF
TRBV11-2,-,-,15,TRBJ2-7,TGTGCCAGCAGTAGAGGAGGGACGGTGACCTACGAGCAGTACTTC,CASSRGGTVTYEQYF
TRBV5-1,-,TRBD2,15,TRBJ2-3,TGCGCCAGCAGCTTGAGTCTAGCGGGGGCAGATACGCAGTATTTT,CASSLSLAGADTQYF
TRBV7-9,-,-,14,TRBJ2-2,TGTGCCAGCAGCTTAGTCCAGGGTACCGGGGAGCTGTTTTTT,CASSLVQGTGELFF
TRBV19,-,TRBD2,15,TRBJ2-1,TGTGCCAGTAGACCTAGCGGGAGGGCCTACAATGAGCAGTTCTTC,CASRPSGRAYNEQFF